This T cell receptor beta chain was profiled in a study of blood T cell repertoires in COVID-19. Overall study context: Both acute and convalescent COVID-19 samples were obtained from the United States, Italy and Spain.

Sequenced by immunoSEQ multiplex PCR; TCRdb stores in-frame clones only, minus some. Counted here are around 200,000 clones, nearly 90% occurring once; the ten biggest clones make up approximately 2.3%. The CDR3 spans 14 residues. V was cut by 0 bases and J by 4 bases, with 10 bases left in between. CDR1 and CDR2 (germline): LNHNV, YYDKDF (reference sequence). Residents of approximately 25 US areas, aged about 18 to 89 years, made up the participants. Specimen: PBMCs or T cells enriched from blood (not recorded which). The clonotype comes from a middle-aged woman with acute COVID-19. This chain links TRBV15 with TRBJ2-7; D possibly corresponds to TRBD1 (5 bases). The CDR3 region is CATSRETGFYEQYF. CDR3 DNA sequence: TGTGCCACCAGCAGAGAAACAGGATTTTACGAGCAGTACTTC.